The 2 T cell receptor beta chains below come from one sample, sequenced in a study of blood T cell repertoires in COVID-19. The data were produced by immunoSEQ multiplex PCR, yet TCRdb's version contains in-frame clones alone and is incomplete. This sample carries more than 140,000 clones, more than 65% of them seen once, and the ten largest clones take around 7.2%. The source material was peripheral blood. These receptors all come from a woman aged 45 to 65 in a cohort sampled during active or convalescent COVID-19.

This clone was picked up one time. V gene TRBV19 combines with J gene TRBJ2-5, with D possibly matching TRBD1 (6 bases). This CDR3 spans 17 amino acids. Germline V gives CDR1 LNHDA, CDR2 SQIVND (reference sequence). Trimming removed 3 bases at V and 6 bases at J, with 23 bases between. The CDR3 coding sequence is TGTGCCAGTAGTATGCCTCGAGAAGGGCAGGGGCGAAAGACCCAGTACTTC. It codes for CASSMPREGQGRKTQYF. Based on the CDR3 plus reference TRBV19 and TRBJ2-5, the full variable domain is DGGITQSPKYLFRKEGQNVTLSCEQNLNHDAMYWYRQDPGQGLRLIYYSQIVNDFQKGDIAEGYSVSREKKESFPLTVTSAQKNPTAFYLCASSMPREGQGRKTQYFGPGTRLLVL.

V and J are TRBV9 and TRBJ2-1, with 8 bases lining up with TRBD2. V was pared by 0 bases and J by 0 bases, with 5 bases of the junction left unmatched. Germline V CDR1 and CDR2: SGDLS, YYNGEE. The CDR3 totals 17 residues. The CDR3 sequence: CASSVGAGVRSYNEQFF. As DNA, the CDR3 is TGTGCCAGCAGCGTAGGAGCGGGGGTCCGCTCCTACAATGAGCAGTTCTTC. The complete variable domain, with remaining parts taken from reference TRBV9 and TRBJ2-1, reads DSGVTQTPKHLITATGQRVTLRCSPRSGDLSVYWYQQSLDQGLQFLIQYYNGEERAKGNILERFSAQQFPDLHSELNLSSLELGDSALYFCASSVGAGVRSYNEQFFGPGTRLTVL.